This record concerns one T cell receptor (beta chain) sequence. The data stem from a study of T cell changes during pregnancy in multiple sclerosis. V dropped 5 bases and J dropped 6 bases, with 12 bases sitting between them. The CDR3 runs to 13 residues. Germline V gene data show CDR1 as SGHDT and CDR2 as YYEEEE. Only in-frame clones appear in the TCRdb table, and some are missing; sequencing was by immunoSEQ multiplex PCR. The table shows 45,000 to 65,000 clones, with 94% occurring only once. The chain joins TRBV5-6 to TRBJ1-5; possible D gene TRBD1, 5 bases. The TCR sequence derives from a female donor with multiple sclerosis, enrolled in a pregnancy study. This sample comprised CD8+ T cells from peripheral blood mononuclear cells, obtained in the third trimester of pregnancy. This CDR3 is CASSGGVGQPQHF. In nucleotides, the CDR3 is TGTGCCAGCAGTGGGGGGGTAGGTCAGCCCCAGCATTTT.